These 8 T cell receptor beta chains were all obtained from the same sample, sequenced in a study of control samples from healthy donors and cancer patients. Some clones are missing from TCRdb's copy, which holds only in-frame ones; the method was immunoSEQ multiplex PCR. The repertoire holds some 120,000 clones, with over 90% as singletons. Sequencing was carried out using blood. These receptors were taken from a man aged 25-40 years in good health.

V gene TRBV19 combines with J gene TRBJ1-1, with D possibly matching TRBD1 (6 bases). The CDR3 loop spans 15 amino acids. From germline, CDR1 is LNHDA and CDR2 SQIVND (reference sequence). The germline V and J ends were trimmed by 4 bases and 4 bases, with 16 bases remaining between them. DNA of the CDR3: TGTGCCAGTAGTACCACAGGGTCGGGGGGCACTGAAGCTTTCTTT. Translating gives CASSTTGSGGTEAFF.

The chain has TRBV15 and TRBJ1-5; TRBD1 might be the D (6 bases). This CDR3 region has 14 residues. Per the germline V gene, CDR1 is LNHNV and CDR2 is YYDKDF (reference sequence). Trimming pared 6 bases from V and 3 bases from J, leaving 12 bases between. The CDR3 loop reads CATRSGDTNQPQHF. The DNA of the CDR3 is TGTGCCACCAGGTCGGGGGACACCAATCAGCCCCAGCATTTT.

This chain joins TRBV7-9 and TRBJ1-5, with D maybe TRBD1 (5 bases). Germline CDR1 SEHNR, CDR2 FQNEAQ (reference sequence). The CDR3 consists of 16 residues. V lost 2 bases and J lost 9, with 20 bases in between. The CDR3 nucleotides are TGTGCCAGCAGCTTATGGGACGAACCACCAGAAGCGCCCCAGCATTTT. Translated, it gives CASSLWDEPPEAPQHF.

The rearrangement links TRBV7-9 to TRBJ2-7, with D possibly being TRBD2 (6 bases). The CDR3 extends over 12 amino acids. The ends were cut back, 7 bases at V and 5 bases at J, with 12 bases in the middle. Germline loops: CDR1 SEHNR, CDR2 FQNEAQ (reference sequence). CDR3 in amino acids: CASTPSGDEQYF. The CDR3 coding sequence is TGTGCCAGCACCCCCTCGGGAGACGAGCAGTACTTC.

CDR3 loop: CASSEIGRGARSPLHF. The DNA of the CDR3 is TGTGCCAGCAGTGAAATAGGCAGGGGGGCCAGATCACCCCTCCACTTT. The gene calls are TRBV6-1 and TRBJ1-6, with 7 bases aligning to TRBD1. Trimming at V came to 2 bases and at J to 10 bases, leaving 11 bases not matched to a gene. From germline, CDR1 is MNHNS and CDR2 SASEGT. The CDR3 totals 16 residues.

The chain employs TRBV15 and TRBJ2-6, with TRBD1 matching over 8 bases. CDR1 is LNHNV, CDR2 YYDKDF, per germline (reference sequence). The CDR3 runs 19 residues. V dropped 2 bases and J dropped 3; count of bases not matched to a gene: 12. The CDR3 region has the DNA TGTGCCACCAGCAGAATGACCGGGACAGGATTTCGTGGGGCCAACGTCCTGACTTTC. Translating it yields CATSRMTGTGFRGANVLTF.

The CDR3 protein is CASSQGYEQYF. The CDR3 DNA sequence: TGTGCCAGCAGCCAAGGGTACGAGCAGTACTTC. The genes are TRBV14 and TRBJ2-7; no definite D call. Germline loops: CDR1 SGHDN, CDR2 FVKESK. Trimming pared 1 base from V and 4 bases from J, leaving 2 bases between. The CDR3 runs to 11 residues. Full variable domain (rest looked up from reference TRBV14 and TRBJ2-7): EAGVTQFPSHSVIEKGQTVTLRCDPISGHDNLYWYRRVMGKEIKFLLHFVKESKQDESGMPNNRFLAERTGGTYSTLKVQPAELEDSGVYFCASSQGYEQYFGPGTRLTVT.

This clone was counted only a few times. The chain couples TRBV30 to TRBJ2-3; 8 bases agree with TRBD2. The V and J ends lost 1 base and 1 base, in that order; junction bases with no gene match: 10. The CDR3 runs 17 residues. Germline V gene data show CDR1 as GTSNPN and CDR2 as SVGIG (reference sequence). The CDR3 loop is CAWSAQAGALGTDTQYF. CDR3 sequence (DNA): TGTGCCTGGAGTGCACAAGCGGGGGCCCTAGGCACAGATACGCAGTATTTT.